A single sample gave rise to the 6 T cell receptor beta chains below, sequenced in a study of T cell responses to AZD1222 COVID-19 vaccine. Here immunoSEQ multiplex PCR was the method, and the copy in TCRdb shows in-frame clones only, minus some. The data hold about 270,000 clones, with 85% to 95% observed a single time. Sequenced material: peripheral blood, taken 28 days after the second AZD1222 dose. These receptors all come from an adult who received the AZD1222 COVID-19 vaccine.

The chain uses TRBV28 and TRBJ2-7, with TRBD2 matching over 15 bases. Germline V gene lookup returns CDR1 MDHEN and CDR2 SYDVKM. Germline trimming cut 7 bases from V and 1 base from J; bases unmatched to any gene: 5. The CDR3 contains 16 residues. CDR3: CASTGTSGGLSYEQYF. Here the CDR3 DNA reads TGTGCCAGCACCGGGACTAGCGGGGGGCTTTCCTACGAGCAGTACTTC.

The chain has TRBV4-2 and TRBJ2-7; D gene ambiguous. Trimming took 1 base from V and 7 from J, leaving 5 bases between them. The CDR3 sequence is 11 residues long. Germline values: CDR1 LGHNA, CDR2 YNFKEQ. Here the CDR3 reads CASSQGVEQYF. The CDR3 DNA follows: TGTGCCAGCAGCCAAGGGGTAGAGCAGTACTTC.

V and J are TRBV5-6 and TRBJ1-1, with no clear D. Germline V gene lookup returns CDR1 SGHDT and CDR2 YYEEEE. The CDR3 is made up of 15 amino acids. Deletions cut 0 bases from V and 3 bases from J, with 12 bases between. The CDR3 spells CASSLGIQGDTEAFF. The CDR3 coding sequence is TGTGCCAGCAGCTTGGGGATCCAAGGCGACACTGAAGCTTTCTTT. Supplemented by reference TRBV5-6 and TRBJ1-1, the full variable domain reads DAGVTQSPTHLIKTRGQQVTLRCSPKSGHDTVSWYQQALGQGPQFIFQYYEEEERQRGNFPDRFSGHQFPNYSSELNVNALLLGDSALYLCASSLGIQGDTEAFFGQGTRLTVV.

The V call is TRBV9, the J call TRBJ1-5; D not certain. Looked up from germline, CDR1 is SGDLS and CDR2 is YYNGEE. The CDR3 extends over 14 amino acids. V lost 7 bases and J lost 7, with 18 bases in between. Here the CDR3 reads CASGRTGSRQPQHF. For the CDR3, the DNA is TGTGCCAGCGGCCGAACGGGGAGCAGGCAGCCCCAGCATTTT.

The chain recombines TRBV9 with TRBJ2-3; no clear D gene. V lost 2 bases and J 5 bases, leaving 9 bases between the germline ends. Germline CDR1 SGDLS, CDR2 YYNGEE. This CDR3 is built from 13 residues. CDR3 nucleotide sequence: TGTGCCAGCAGCGTTACCTTACGAGATACGCAGTATTTT. As protein: CASSVTLRDTQYF.

The chain carries TRBV19 and TRBJ1-1, with D perhaps TRBD1 (6 bases). This CDR3 contains 15 residues. Germline-derived CDR1 and CDR2 are LNHDA and SQIVND (reference sequence). The ends were cut back, 5 bases at V and 11 bases at J, with 24 bases in the middle. The CDR3 loop is CASSRSDRRRQGAFF. The DNA for the CDR3 is TGTGCCAGTAGTCGGAGCGACAGGAGGCGGCAAGGGGCTTTCTTT.